One and the same sample provided the 14 T cell receptor beta chains below, sequenced in a study of blood T cell repertoires in COVID-19. Data came from immunoSEQ multiplex PCR; TCRdb stores just in-frame clones and leaves some out. The data hold some 190,000 clones, with approximately 80% observed a single time. Material for sequencing was peripheral blood. The origin of the receptors is a man aged 60-69 years with acute or convalescent COVID-19.

As for this clone: Sequence at one end of the junction differs from germline and may be a read error. This CDR3 is CASSQVSAGRVF. The CDR3 nucleotides read TGTGCCAGCAGCCAGGTATCAGCGGGTCGGGTCTTC. V gene TRBV3-1 (or the pseudogene TRBV3-2) combines with J gene TRBJ2-1, with D possibly being TRBD2 (6 bases). The CDR3 extends over 12 amino acids. CDR1 LGHDT and CDR2 YNNKEL come from the germline V gene (reference sequence).

The CDR3, as DNA: TGTGCCAGCAGTCCCCCGACGGGAGATACGCAGTATTTT. Amino acids: CASSPPTGDTQYF. The gene calls are TRBV27 and TRBJ2-3, with D unresolved. CDR3 length: 13 amino acids. V was shortened by 5 bases and J by 5 bases, with 11 bases between the two germline ends. Germline values: CDR1 MNHEY, CDR2 SMNVEV (reference sequence).

The V call is TRBV3-1 (or the pseudogene TRBV3-2), the J call TRBJ2-3; perhaps TRBD1 as D (5 bases). The CDR3 consists of 15 residues. The germline V gene encodes CDR1 LGHDT and CDR2 YNNKEL (reference sequence). Trimming took 3 bases from V and 0 from J, leaving 10 bases between them. CDR3 in DNA: TGTGCCAGCAGCCAGCAGGGAACTAGCACAGATACGCAGTATTTT. This gives the protein CASSQQGTSTDTQYF.

The chain employs TRBV6-6 and TRBJ2-5, with a possible D match to TRBD1 (5 bases). The CDR3 is 15 amino acids. V was clipped by 0 bases and J by 4 bases, with 12 bases between them. The V gene's germline CDR1 is MNHNY and CDR2 SVGAGI (reference sequence). The DNA for the CDR3 is TGTGCCAGCAGTTACTCTTCGGTACAGGCAGAGACCCAGTACTTC. This codes for CASSYSSVQAETQYF.

The chain carries TRBV4-1 and TRBJ2-1, with 7 bases fitting TRBD2. Germline CDR1 and CDR2: MGHRA and YSYEKL. V trimming: 1 base; J trimming: 5 bases; junction bases outside the gene matches: 5. The CDR3 has 15 residues. The DNA for the CDR3 is TGCGCCAGCAGCCAAGTCGGGCTAGCGGACAATGAGCAGTTCTTC. This sequence encodes CASSQVGLADNEQFF.

The chain uses TRBV27 and TRBJ2-7; possible D gene TRBD2, 7 bases. Germline values: CDR1 MNHEY, CDR2 SMNVEV (reference sequence). V was pared by 5 bases and J by 9 bases, with 26 bases between. The CDR3 is made up of 16 amino acids. The CDR3 here is CASSPDQGRGVKGQYF. The CDR3 DNA is TGTGCCAGCAGTCCCGATCAAGGGAGGGGGGTAAAGGGGCAGTACTTC.

This chain joins TRBV18 and TRBJ1-1, with TRBD1 as a possible D gene (6 bases). Germline V lookup: CDR1 KGHSH, CDR2 LQKENI. Trimming removed 9 bases at V and 1 base at J, with 12 bases between. The CDR3 is 13 amino acids. In DNA, the CDR3 is TGTGCCAGTGGGGGCCAGTCGAACACTGAAGCTTTCTTT. This encodes CASGGQSNTEAFF.

V and J are TRBV7-3 and TRBJ2-1; 8 nucleotides match TRBD2. The germline gives CDR1 SGHTA, CDR2 FQGTGA. The CDR3 sequence is 14 residues long. Trimming removed 1 base from V and 14 bases from J; junction bases left unmatched: 10. Here the CDR3 reads CASSLMGLEGEKFF. The CDR3 nucleotides read TGTGCCAGCAGCTTAATGGGACTAGAGGGGGAAAAGTTCTTC. The variable domain in full, completed from reference TRBV7-3 and TRBJ2-1, reads GAGVSQTPSNKVTEKGKYVELRCDPISGHTALYWYRQSLGQGPEFLIYFQGTGAADDSGLPNDRFFAVRPEGSVSTLKIQRTERGDSAVYLCASSLMGLEGEKFFGPGTRLTVL.

The chain is built from TRBV5-1 and TRBJ2-3; D is unclear. CDR1 SGHRS and CDR2 YFSETQ come from the germline V gene. The CDR3 is 12 residues long. Trimming removed 6 bases at V and 0 bases at J, with 5 bases between. CDR3 loop: CASTYSTDTQYF. DNA of the CDR3: TGCGCCAGCACCTATAGCACAGATACGCAGTATTTT.

The CDR3 DNA follows: TGTGCCAGCAGAAACGACAGGGAGCCTCTGAACACTGAAGCTTTCTTT. Its translation is CASRNDREPLNTEAFF. The gene calls are TRBV27 and TRBJ1-1; TRBD1 matches at 7 bases. The V gene end was trimmed by 6 bases and the J gene end by 0 bases; junction bases not matched to a gene: 10. Per germline, CDR1 MNHEY and CDR2 SMNVEV (reference sequence). The CDR3 extends over 16 amino acids.

The rearrangement uses TRBV29-1 and TRBJ2-3; tentative D call: TRBD1 (6 bases). Between the trimmed V and J ends, which lost 6 bases and 6 bases, there was a span of 13 bases. Germline assignment: CDR1 SQVTM and CDR2 ANQGSEA. The CDR3 sequence is 12 residues long. The CDR3 nucleotides read TGCAGCGTCGATCCAGGGGAGGATACGCAGTATTTT. This translates into CSVDPGEDTQYF.

The DNA of the CDR3 is TGTGCCAGCTCACCCGACAGGGGGTTTTCCTACGAGCAGTACTTC. It encodes CASSPDRGFSYEQYF. V is TRBV18 and J is TRBJ2-7, with 9 bases lining up with TRBD1. The germline gives CDR1 KGHSH, CDR2 LQKENI. The junction had 4 bases not matched to a gene; V was cut back by 3 bases and J by 1 base. This CDR3 comprises 15 residues.

The V and J genes are TRBV11-2 and TRBJ2-3, with 7 bases identical to TRBD1. V lost 2 bases and J lost 0; bases outside the gene matches: 8. This CDR3 is 17 amino acids long. The germline V gene has CDR1 SGHAT and CDR2 FQNNGV. CDR3 region: CASSLMARGQSTDTQYF. The CDR3 DNA sequence: TGTGCCAGCAGCTTAATGGCTCGGGGACAGAGCACAGATACGCAGTATTTT.

CDR3 in DNA: TGTGCCACCAGTGATCATTTCCTGCAGAGGACTGGAAACACCATATATTTT. Translated, it gives CATSDHFLQRTGNTIYF. The rearrangement uses TRBV24-1 and TRBJ1-3; D remains unclear. Germline CDR1 and CDR2: KGHDR and SFDVKD. The CDR3 is 17 residues long. V was pared by 3 bases and J by 2 bases, with 16 bases between.